What follows are 2 T cell receptor beta chains derived from one specimen sequenced in a study of T cell responses to AZD1222 COVID-19 vaccine. Profiled with immunoSEQ multiplex PCR; TCRdb holds only in-frame clones, not every one. Among some 150,000 clones listed, roughly 90% were seen once. This sample comprised peripheral blood, obtained 28 days after the second AZD1222 dose. The receptors shown here come from an adult who received the AZD1222 COVID-19 vaccine.

This clone was counted a single time. The gene calls are TRBV5-1 and TRBJ2-7; D is possibly TRBD2 (6 bases). V dropped 6 bases and J dropped 0 bases, with 13 bases sitting between them. The germline V gene has CDR1 SGHRS and CDR2 YFSETQ. This CDR3 spans 14 amino acids. This chain's CDR3 is CASTGGTYSYEQYF. In DNA form, the CDR3 reads TGCGCCAGCACCGGCGGGACCTACTCCTACGAGCAGTACTTC.

This clone was detected only a few times. The chain carries TRBV6-5 and TRBJ2-3; D is unresolved. Trimming shortened V by 8 bases and J by 2 bases, and 11 bases separated the two germline ends. CDR1 is MNHEY and CDR2 is SVGAGI in the germline V gene. CDR3 size: 13 residues. The CDR3 region is CASGTYPTDTQYF. The CDR3 DNA reads as TGTGCCAGCGGTACTTACCCCACAGATACGCAGTATTTT.